This T cell receptor beta chain was profiled in a study of a mutant IDH1 vaccine in newly diagnosed glioma. On the study more broadly: Patients began vaccination 4-6 weeks after radiotherapy alone, or with temozolomide cycles. Study observations and caveats: Pseudoprogression seemed unlinked to shifts in top peripheral T cell clonotypes. Patients showed vaccine-induced immune responses at a rate of around 93%.

Sequenced by immunoSEQ multiplex PCR; TCRdb stores in-frame clones only, minus some. The table shows tens of thousands of clones, with 81% occurring only once. Time point described: week 23, last vaccination. The content of each vaccine dose was 300 ug of mutant IDH1 20-mer peptide, and topical imiquimod accompanied it. Donors harbored newly found WHO grade 3 or 4 IDH1-mutant, ATRX-lost astrocytomas. In its sample, this clone was seen a few times. Antigen unknown. The CDR3 contains 15 residues. The V segment lost 2 bases and the J segment 4 bases; nucleotides outside the gene matches: 5. Germline lookup yields CDR1 SGHRS and CDR2 YFSETQ.

The chain carries TRBV5-1 and TRBJ2-3; 9 nucleotides agree with TRBD2. The sequence came from a man aged 40-49 years with glioma. Sequencing was performed on PBMCs, taken from a glioma patient whose treatment included an IDH1 peptide vaccine. The DNA for the CDR3 is TGCGCCAGCAGCTTAGCGGGAGGTTTCGCAGATACGCAGTATTTT. Its translation is CASSLAGGFADTQYF.